This T cell receptor beta chain emerged from a study of cytomegalovirus exposure and HLA in healthy donors. On this clone: No antigen is known for it.

Study-level points and caveats: In a later analysis, V- and J-gene trimming of beta chains associated with a DCLRE1C missense variant, replicated independently. Earlier analysis yielded a pattern in which most TCR beta V segments were productive about 90% or about 30% of the time.

The V gene's germline CDR1 is MNHEY and CDR2 SVGAGI. V was shortened by 4 bases and J by 4 bases, with 19 bases between the two germline ends. The CDR3 is 16 residues long. The PCR used 60 Vbeta and 13 Jbeta primers. Using immunoSEQ multiplex PCR, the repertoire was profiled, and TCRdb retains in-frame clones only, with some absent. The sample contains around 140,000 clones, 75% of which appear only once. The rearrangement uses TRBV6-5 and TRBJ1-1, with TRBD1 as a possible D gene (6 bases). Material: PBMCs. This TCR derives from a young man in good health and CMV-seronegative. CDR3 in amino acids: CASSSPRSGGGTEAFF. For the CDR3, the DNA is TGTGCCAGCAGTTCTCCTCGATCGGGGGGCGGCACTGAAGCTTTCTTT.